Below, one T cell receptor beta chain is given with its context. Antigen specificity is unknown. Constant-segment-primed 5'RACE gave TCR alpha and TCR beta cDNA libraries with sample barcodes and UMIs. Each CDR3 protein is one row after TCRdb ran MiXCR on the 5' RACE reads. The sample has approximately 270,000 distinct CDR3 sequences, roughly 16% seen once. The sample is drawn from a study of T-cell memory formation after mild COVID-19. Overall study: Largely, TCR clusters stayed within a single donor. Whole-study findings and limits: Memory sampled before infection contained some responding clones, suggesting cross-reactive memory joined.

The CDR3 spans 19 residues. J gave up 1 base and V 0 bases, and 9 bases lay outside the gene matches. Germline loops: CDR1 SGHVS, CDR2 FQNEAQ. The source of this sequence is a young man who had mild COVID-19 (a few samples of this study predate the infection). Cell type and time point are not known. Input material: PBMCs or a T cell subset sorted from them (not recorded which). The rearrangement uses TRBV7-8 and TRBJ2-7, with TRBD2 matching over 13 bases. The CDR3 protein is CASSLAATSGGTASYEQYV. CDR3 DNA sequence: TGTGCCAGCAGCTTAGCGGCGACTAGCGGGGGGACGGCGTCCTACGAGCAGTACGTC.